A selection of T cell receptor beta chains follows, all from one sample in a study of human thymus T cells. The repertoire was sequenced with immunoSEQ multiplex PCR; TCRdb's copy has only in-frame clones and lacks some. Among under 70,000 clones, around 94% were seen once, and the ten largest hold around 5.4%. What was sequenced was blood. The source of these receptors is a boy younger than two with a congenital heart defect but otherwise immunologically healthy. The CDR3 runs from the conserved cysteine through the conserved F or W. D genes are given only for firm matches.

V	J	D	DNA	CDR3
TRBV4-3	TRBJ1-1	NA	TGCGCCAGCAGCCAGGGGGCAGAAGCTTTCTTT	CASSQGAEAFF
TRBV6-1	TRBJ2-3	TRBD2	TGTGCCAGCAGTGAAGTCTCGGGGGGTAGCACAGATACGCAGTATTTT	CASSEVSGGSTDTQYF
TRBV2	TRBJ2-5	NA	TGTGCCAGCACCCACCCCGATGGGCAAGAGACCCAGTACTTC	CASTHPDGQETQYF
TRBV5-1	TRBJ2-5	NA	TGCGCCAGCAGCCCCGACCGGTGGACCCAGTACTTC	CASSPDRWTQYF
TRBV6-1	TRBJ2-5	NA	TGTGCCAGCAGTATACAGGGCCAAGAGACCCAGTACTTC	CASSIQGQETQYF
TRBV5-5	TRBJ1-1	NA	TGTGCCAGCAGCCCCCAACCCGGCAGGAACACTGAAGCTTTCTTT	CASSPQPGRNTEAFF
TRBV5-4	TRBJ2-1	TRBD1	TGTGCCAGCAGTCCCCGACAGGGGGCGCGGAATGAGCAGTTCTTC	CASSPRQGARNEQFF
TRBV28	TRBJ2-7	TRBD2	TGTGCCAGCAGTTATCGAATTGGACTAGCGATCTACGAGCAGTACTTC	CASSYRIGLAIYEQYF
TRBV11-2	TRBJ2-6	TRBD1	TGTGCCAGCAGCTTGTGGCCGGGACAGGCCACGATAGGGGCCAACGTCCTGACTTTC	CASSLWPGQATIGANVLTF
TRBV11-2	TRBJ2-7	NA	TGTGCCAGCAGCGAGGGGGGGCTCTCCTACGAGCAGTACTTC	CASSEGGLSYEQYF
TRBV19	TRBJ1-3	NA	TGTGCCAGTAGTATCCTCTCCGACATCGGAAACACCATATATTTT	CASSILSDIGNTIYF
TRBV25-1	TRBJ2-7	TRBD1	TGTGCCAGCAAGGGGGCAGGTGGGGAGCAGTACTTC	CASKGAGGEQYF
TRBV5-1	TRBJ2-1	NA	TGCGCCAGCAGCTTGGGCCCATCCAATGAGCAGTTCTTC	CASSLGPSNEQFF
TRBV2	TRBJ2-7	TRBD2	TGTGCCAGCAGCGGACTAGCGGGAGGAGAGCAGTACTTC	CASSGLAGGEQYF
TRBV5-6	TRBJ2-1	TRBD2	TGTGCCAGCAGCTTGGAAGCGGGAGGGGACAATGAGCAGTTCTTC	CASSLEAGGDNEQFF
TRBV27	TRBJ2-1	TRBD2	TGTGCCAGCATCCGGACTAGCGGACGCAATGAGCAGTTCTTC	CASIRTSGRNEQFF
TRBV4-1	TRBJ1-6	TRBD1	TGCGCCAGCAGCCAAGAGAGGGGACAGCCGAATTCACCCCTCCACTTT	CASSQERGQPNSPLHF
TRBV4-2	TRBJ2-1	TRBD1	TGTGCCAGCAGCCCCGAAGAAGGTAACAGGGGCTACAATGAGCAGTTCTTC	CASSPEEGNRGYNEQFF
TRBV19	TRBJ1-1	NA	TGTGCCAGTATAAAAGCAGGGCCCTTGAACACTGAAGCTTTCTTT	CASIKAGPLNTEAFF
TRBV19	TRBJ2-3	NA	TGTGCCAGTAGTATAAGTACGCAGTATTTT	CASSISTQYF
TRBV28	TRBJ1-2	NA	TGTGCCAGCAGTCCGGGCCAGGGGAGTAACTATGGCTACACCTTC	CASSPGQGSNYGYTF
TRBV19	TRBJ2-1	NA	TGTGCCAGTAGCCACCGGGACTACAATGAGCAGTTCTTC	CASSHRDYNEQFF
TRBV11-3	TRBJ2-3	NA	TGTGCCAGCAGCACATCAGGGGGGAACACAGATACGCAGTATTTT	CASSTSGGNTDTQYF
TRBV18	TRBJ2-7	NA	TGTGCCAGCTCACCCTATCAATTGTACGAGCAGTACTTC	CASSPYQLYEQYF
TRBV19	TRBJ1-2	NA	TGTGCCAGTAGCTCGACGTCCTCTTACGGGGGCTACACCTTC	CASSSTSSYGGYTF
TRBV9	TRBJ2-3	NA	TGTGCCAGCAGCGGGACTAGCACAGATACGCAGTATTTT	CASSGTSTDTQYF
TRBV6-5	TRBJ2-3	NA	TGTGCCAGCAGTTACCAAGGGACTTCAGATACGCAGTATTTT	CASSYQGTSDTQYF
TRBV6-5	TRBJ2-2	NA	TGTGCCAGCAGACAAACCCAGGGTTATCACGGGGAGCTGTTTTTT	CASRQTQGYHGELFF